The T cell receptor (beta chain) described here comes from a study of T cell changes during pregnancy in multiple sclerosis (dated by TCRdb to between 2018 and 2021). Regarding the complete study: The study examined how the T cell repertoire changed over the course of pregnancy in women with multiple sclerosis.

In the case of this clone: Which antigen it targets is not known. No quality values exist for individual bases; no much larger clone is one base distant.

Library creation used the immunoSEQ multiplex PCR assay. Entries here come from immuneACCESS through TCRdb and include only in-frame sequences with V and J called. Some clones fail to appear in such tables; in the studies checked, an unresolved V gene covers under half of the shortfall, and the cause of the remainder is unknown. The sample table lists tens of thousands of clones, roughly 92% of them with a count of one. The biggest ten clones account for about 0.99% of the sample. Taken from the germline V gene, the CDR1 and CDR2 loops are SGHDT and YYEEEE. At the junction V is shortened by 4 bases and J by 0 bases, with 8 bases in between. The CDR3 spans 15 residues, from the cysteine through the phenylalanine. This entry keeps only the CDR3 DNA: 45 bases, framed from base 1.

The sequencing used peripheral blood, collected after pregnancy. The origin of this receptor is a female donor with multiple sclerosis, enrolled in a pregnancy study. The chain is encoded by TRBV5-6 joined to TRBJ1-6; no D gene is confidently identified. The CDR3 protein is CASSGGSSYNSPLHF. The nucleotide sequence is TGTGCCAGCAGCGGCGGGAGCTCCTATAATTCACCCCTCCACTTT.